This T cell receptor beta chain was obtained from a study of blood T cell repertoires in COVID-19. Turning to the study itself: Sites in the United States, Italy and Spain provided acute and convalescent COVID-19 samples.

Germline lookup yields CDR1 SGDLS and CDR2 YYNGEE. The CDR3 length is 16 residues. V lost 0 bases and J lost 1; bases outside the gene matches: 6. Original data processing: Scientists estimated how many nucleated cells there were by amplifying reference gene primers. Measured with immunoSEQ multiplex PCR; TCRdb has only the in-frame clones, and not every one. V and J calls and clone size are as listed in that table; D and trimming were resolved from the DNA. The table shows about 88,000 clones, with approximately 91% occurring only once. V usage is TRBV9 and J usage is TRBJ2-5, with 7 bases matching TRBD1. The sample was peripheral blood. The TCR comes from a man aged 55 to 70 with acute or convalescent COVID-19. CDR3: CASSVEGDRAQETQYF. DNA of the CDR3: TGTGCCAGCAGCGTAGAAGGGGACAGAGCCCAAGAGACCCAGTACTTC.